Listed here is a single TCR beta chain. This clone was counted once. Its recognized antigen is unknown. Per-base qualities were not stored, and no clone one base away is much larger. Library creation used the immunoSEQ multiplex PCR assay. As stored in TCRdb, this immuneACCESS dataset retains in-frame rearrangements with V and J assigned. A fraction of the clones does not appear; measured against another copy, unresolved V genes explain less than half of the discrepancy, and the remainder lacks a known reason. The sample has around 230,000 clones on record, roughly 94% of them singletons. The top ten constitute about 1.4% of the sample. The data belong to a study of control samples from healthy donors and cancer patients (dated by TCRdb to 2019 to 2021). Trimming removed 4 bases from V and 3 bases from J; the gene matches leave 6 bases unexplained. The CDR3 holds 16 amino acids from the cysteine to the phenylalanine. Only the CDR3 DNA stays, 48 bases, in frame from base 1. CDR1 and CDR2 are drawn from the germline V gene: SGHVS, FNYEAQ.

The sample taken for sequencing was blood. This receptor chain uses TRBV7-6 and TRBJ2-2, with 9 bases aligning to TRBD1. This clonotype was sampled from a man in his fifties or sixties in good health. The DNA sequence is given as TGTGCCAGCAGCTCGCGACAGGGGGTAGACACCGGGGAGCTGTTTTTT. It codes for CASSSRQGVDTGELFF.